Given below is one TCR beta chain in context. Researchers divided each subset's genomic DNA evenly across several immunoSEQ plates. In the original processing: ImmunoSEQ output lacked quality scores and full-length reads, limiting matched filtering. Assay: immunoSEQ multiplex PCR; the TCRdb copy retains only in-frame clones and omits some. For V, J and clone size, that table is used; D and trimming come from the DNA. The top ten hold approximately 12% of the sample, which has 450,000 to 500,000 clones, almost 80% seen once. The CDR3 length is 12 residues. Germline V lookup: CDR1 MDHEN, CDR2 SYDVKM. With 7 bases removed from V and 6 bases from J, the gap between germline ends came to 12 bases. The data were taken from a study of shared clonotypes between healthy human individuals.

This clonotype originated in a woman in her thirties or forties in good health. Some clones in this sample may be carry-over from other donors' samples. Sequencing was performed on PBMCs. The rearrangement uses TRBV28 and TRBJ1-1, with a tentative D call TRBD1 (6 bases). CDR3 DNA: TGTGCCAGCAATATCAGGGGCCCTGAAGCTTTCTTT. It encodes CASNIRGPEAFF.